This T cell receptor (beta chain) is drawn from a study of blood T cell repertoires in COVID-19. In the study overall: Sites across the United States, Italy and Spain contributed samples from acute and convalescent COVID-19.

Germline values: CDR1 SEHNR, CDR2 FQNEAQ (reference sequence). V dropped 5 bases and J dropped 2; count of bases not matched to a gene: 10. This CDR3 has 17 residues. The assay was immunoSEQ multiplex PCR, and TCRdb's table has in-frame clones only and misses some. The sample has 20,000 or so clones, approximately 85% seen once. The specimen sequenced was peripheral blood. The sequence was collected from a man older than 75 with acute or convalescent COVID-19. This rearrangement joins TRBV7-9 to TRBJ2-5; 11 nucleotides agree with TRBD1. The CDR3, as DNA: TGTGCCAGCAGCCCCGGGACAGGGGGAATGGGACAAGAGACCCAGTACTTC. Encoded protein: CASSPGTGGMGQETQYF.